This T cell receptor beta chain stems from a study of spatial heterogeneity in lung cancer. This clonotype was seen at least ten times. The CDR3 consists of 17 residues. The germline V gene encodes CDR1 SGHRS and CDR2 YFSETQ. V gave up 5 bases and J gave up 4 bases; unmatched junction bases: 14. TCRdb re-analysed the 5' RACE reads in MiXCR, keeping a single row per CDR3 protein. The table lists 60,000 to 90,000 distinct CDR3 sequences, 8% of them singletons. Indicated time point: sample taken at primary tumor resection. The clonotype was recovered from a male donor with early-stage non-small cell lung cancer. The sample consisted of PBMCs, taken at surgery. V usage is TRBV5-1 and J usage is TRBJ2-1; 8 bases are a match to TRBD1. The CDR3 region has the DNA TGCGCCAGCAGTTCTTCTCGGGGGACAGGCTTTTACAATGAGCAGTTCTTC. Its protein product is CASSSSRGTGFYNEQFF.